This is a list of T cell receptor beta chains from one sample in a study of prognosis after radiotherapy for stage I lung cancer. TCRdb re-analysed the multiplex PCR reads in MiXCR, keeping a single row per CDR3 protein. Altogether some 15,000 distinct CDR3 sequences are present, around 56% being singletons, with the ten largest covering about 26%. Sequencing was performed on PBMCs, taken before or after stereotactic body radiation therapy (not recorded which). The receptors stem from a donor aged 50 or older with non-small cell lung cancer. CDR3s include the opening cysteine and the closing phenylalanine or tryptophan. D genes are given only for firm matches. Where a row states a size, it is once, few, many or the class of an expanded clone; other rows omit it.

V gene: TRBV2
D gene: .
clone size: .
J gene: TRBJ2-7
CDR3 protein: CASSESLYQGRNEQYF
CDR3 DNA: TGTGCCAGCAGTGAATCGCTGTATCAGGGGAGGAACGAGCAGTACTTC

V gene: TRBV18
D gene: .
clone size: .
J gene: TRBJ1-1
CDR3 protein: CASSPGREAINTEAFF
CDR3 DNA: TGTGCCAGCTCACCGGGAAGGGAAGCGATAAACACTGAAGCTTTCTTT

V gene: TRBV12-5
D gene: TRBD2
clone size: many
J gene: TRBJ2-5
CDR3 protein: CASVRAGGGETQYF
CDR3 DNA: TGTGCTAGTGTTAGAGCGGGAGGAGGTGAGACCCAGTACTTC

V gene: TRBV20-1
D gene: TRBD1
clone size: .
J gene: TRBJ1-5
CDR3 protein: CSASRTGISQPQHF
CDR3 DNA: TGCAGTGCTAGCAGGACAGGGATATCGCAGCCCCAGCATTTT

V gene: TRBV7-2
D gene: .
clone size: few
J gene: TRBJ2-7
CDR3 protein: CASSRPGYEQYF
CDR3 DNA: TGTGCCAGCAGCCGCCCCGGCTACGAGCAGTACTTC

V gene: TRBV4-1
D gene: TRBD1
clone size: medium-sized
J gene: TRBJ1-5
CDR3 protein: CASSQAQGDLNQPQHF
CDR3 DNA: TGCGCCAGCAGCCAAGCCCAGGGGGACCTAAATCAGCCCCAGCATTTT

V gene: TRBV11-3
D gene: TRBD2
clone size: medium-sized
J gene: TRBJ2-2
CDR3 protein: CASSLAGSGSTGELFF
CDR3 DNA: TGTGCCAGCAGCTTAGCGGGTAGCGGGAGTACCGGGGAGCTGTTTTTT

V gene: TRBV25-1
D gene: .
clone size: .
J gene: TRBJ1-1
CDR3 protein: CDGTQYRDKPMNTEAFF
CDR3 DNA: TGTGACGGCACCCAATACCGGGACAAACCCATGAACACTGAAGCTTTCTTT

V gene: TRBV11-2
D gene: .
clone size: .
J gene: TRBJ2-1
CDR3 protein: CASSLGVNEQFF
CDR3 DNA: TGTGCCAGCAGCCTTGGAGTGAATGAGCAGTTCTTC

V gene: TRBV18
D gene: .
clone size: .
J gene: TRBJ2-1
CDR3 protein: CASSPGQNNNEQFF
CDR3 DNA: TGTGCCAGCTCACCTGGACAGAACAACAATGAGCAGTTCTTC

V gene: TRBV11-3
D gene: TRBD1
clone size: once
J gene: TRBJ2-1
CDR3 protein: CASSQSGTGFYNEQFF
CDR3 DNA: TGTGCCAGCAGCCAGTCCGGGACAGGGTTTTACAATGAGCAGTTCTTC

V gene: TRBV5-4
D gene: .
clone size: few
J gene: TRBJ2-2
CDR3 protein: CASSSSGTFTGELFF
CDR3 DNA: TGTGCCAGCAGCTCCTCCGGGACTTTCACCGGGGAGCTGTTTTTT

V gene: TRBV19
D gene: .
clone size: .
J gene: TRBJ1-5
CDR3 protein: CASSIMAWAPRAQHF
CDR3 DNA: TGTGCCAGTAGTATAATGGCGTGGGCCCCCAGGGCCCAGCATTTT